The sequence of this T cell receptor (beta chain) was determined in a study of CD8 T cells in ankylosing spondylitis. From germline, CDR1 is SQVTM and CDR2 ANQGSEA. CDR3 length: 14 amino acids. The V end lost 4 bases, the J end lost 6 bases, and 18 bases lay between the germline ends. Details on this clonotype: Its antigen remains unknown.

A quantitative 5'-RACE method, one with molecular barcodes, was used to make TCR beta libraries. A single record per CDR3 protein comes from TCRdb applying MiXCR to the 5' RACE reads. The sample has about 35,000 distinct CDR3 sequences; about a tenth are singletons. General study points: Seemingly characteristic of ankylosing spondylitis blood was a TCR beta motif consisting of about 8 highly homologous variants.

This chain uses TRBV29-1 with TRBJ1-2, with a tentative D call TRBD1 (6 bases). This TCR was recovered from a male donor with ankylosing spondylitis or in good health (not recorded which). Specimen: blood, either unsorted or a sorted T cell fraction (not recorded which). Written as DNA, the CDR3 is TGCAGCGTTGGGGGGCGGCCAGAAGCTCATGGCTACACCTTC. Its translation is CSVGGRPEAHGYTF.